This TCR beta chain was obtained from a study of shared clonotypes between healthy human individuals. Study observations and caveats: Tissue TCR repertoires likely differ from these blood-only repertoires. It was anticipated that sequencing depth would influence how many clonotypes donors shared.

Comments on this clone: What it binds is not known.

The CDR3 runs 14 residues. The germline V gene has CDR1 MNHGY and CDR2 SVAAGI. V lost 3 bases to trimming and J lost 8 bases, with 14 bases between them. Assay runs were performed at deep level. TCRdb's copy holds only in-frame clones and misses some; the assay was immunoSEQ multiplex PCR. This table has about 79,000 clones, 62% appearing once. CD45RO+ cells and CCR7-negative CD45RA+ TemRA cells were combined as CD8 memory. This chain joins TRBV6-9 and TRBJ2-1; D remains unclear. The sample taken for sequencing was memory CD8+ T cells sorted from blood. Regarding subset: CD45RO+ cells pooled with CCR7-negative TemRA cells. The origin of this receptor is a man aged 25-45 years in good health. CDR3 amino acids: CASSYSNSFDEQFF. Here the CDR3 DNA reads TGTGCCAGCAGTTACTCGAACAGCTTCGATGAGCAGTTCTTC.